A single sample gave rise to the 27 T cell receptor beta chains below, sequenced in a study of Tregs in tolerant kidney transplant recipients. The method was immunoSEQ multiplex PCR; TCRdb's version includes in-frame clones alone and lacks a portion of them. The sample consists of 90,000 to 130,000 clones, 90% of them appearing once. The source material was CD4+ T cells from blood, sampled before the transplant. The receptors shown here come from a human donor who received a combined kidney and bone marrow transplant.

The chain joins TRBV29-1 to TRBJ2-1; D is unresolved. CDR1 SQVTM and CDR2 ANQGSEA come from the germline V gene. This CDR3 has 15 amino acids. Trimming stripped 4 bases from V and 2 bases from J, with 15 bases between. The CDR3 is CSVGRVGSTYNEQFF. The CDR3 nucleotides are TGCAGCGTTGGCCGGGTGGGTTCGACCTACAATGAGCAGTTCTTC.

The rearrangement uses TRBV18 and TRBJ1-4; possibly TRBD1 for D (5 bases). Germline V lookup: CDR1 KGHSH, CDR2 LQKENI. CDR3 length: 16 amino acids. V lost 6 bases to trimming and J lost 0 bases, with 14 bases between them. CDR3 in DNA: TGTGCCAGCTCCGACCACGCACAGGCAACTAATGAAAAACTGTTTTTT. This encodes CASSDHAQATNEKLFF.

The rearrangement joins TRBV5-1 to TRBJ1-1; TRBD1 might be the D (5 bases). The V end lost 1 base, the J end lost 5 bases, and 12 bases lay between the germline ends. Per germline, CDR1 SGHRS and CDR2 YFSETQ. The CDR3 totals 14 residues. CDR3 sequence: CASSLSGRGTEAFF. The CDR3 coding sequence is TGCGCCAGCAGCTTGTCGGGGAGGGGAACTGAAGCTTTCTTT.

The rearrangement joins TRBV18 to TRBJ2-7; D is unresolved. V shed 3 bases and J shed 4 bases, with 10 bases lying between them. The CDR3 extends over 13 amino acids. From germline, CDR1 is KGHSH and CDR2 LQKENI. CDR3: CASSPSLAYEQYF. CDR3 nucleotides: TGTGCCAGCTCACCCAGTTTAGCTTACGAGCAGTACTTC.

The V and J genes are TRBV5-1 and TRBJ1-5; D perhaps matches TRBD1 (6 bases). Germline loops: CDR1 SGHRS, CDR2 YFSETQ. The ends were cut back, 0 bases at V and 7 bases at J, with 11 bases in the middle. This CDR3 has 14 residues. CDR3 nucleotide sequence: TGCGCCAGCAGCTTGGGGGGGCAGGGACAGCCCCAGCATTTT. Translated: CASSLGGQGQPQHF. Full variable domain (missing parts from reference TRBV5-1 and TRBJ1-5): KAGVTQTPRYLIKTRGQQVTLSCSPISGHRSVSWYQQTPGQGLQFLFEYFSETQRNKGNFPGRFSGRQFSNSRSEMNVSTLELGDSALYLCASSLGGQGQPQHFGDGTRLSIL.

This clone was recorded once. The chain links TRBV5-4 to TRBJ1-4; possibly TRBD1 for D (6 bases). V dropped 4 bases and J dropped 5 bases, with 12 bases sitting between them. CDR3 length: 14 amino acids. Per germline, CDR1 SGHNT and CDR2 YYREEE (reference sequence). The CDR3 loop is CASSPRTDNEKLFF. The CDR3 DNA reads as TGTGCCAGCAGCCCCCGGACAGACAATGAAAAACTGTTTTTT.

This sequence joins TRBV28 and TRBJ1-4, with TRBD1 as a possible D gene (6 bases). V shed 1 base and J shed 7 bases, with 16 bases lying between them. The CDR3 extends over 16 amino acids. Looked up from germline, CDR1 is MDHEN and CDR2 is SYDVKM. The CDR3 here is CASSLSTGRAVEKLFF. Written as DNA, the CDR3 is TGTGCCAGCAGTTTATCTACAGGGCGCGCCGTTGAAAAACTGTTTTTT.

The chain carries TRBV4-1 and TRBJ2-5; tentative D call: TRBD1 (6 bases). The CDR3 loop spans 13 amino acids. The germline gives CDR1 MGHRA, CDR2 YSYEKL. Trimming stripped 4 bases from V and 2 bases from J, with 8 bases between. The CDR3 coding sequence is TGCGCCAGCAGCCCGACAGGACAAGAGACCCAGTACTTC. It specifies CASSPTGQETQYF.

The V call is TRBV2, the J call TRBJ1-5, with a tentative D call TRBD1 (5 bases). Trimming removed 5 bases from V and 4 bases from J, with 15 bases in between. This CDR3 region has 15 residues. In germline, CDR1 is SNHLY, CDR2 FYNNEI. CDR3 DNA: TGTGCCAGCAGTCGGACGGCCCAGGGAAATCAGCCCCAGCATTTT. Protein sequence: CASSRTAQGNQPQHF.

The V call is TRBV10-2, the J call TRBJ1-4; 7 positions agree with TRBD1. Unmatched junction bases numbered 8, after V lost 2 bases and J lost 5 bases. Germline CDR1 and CDR2: WSHSY and SAAADI. The CDR3 sequence is 16 residues long. CDR3 in DNA: TGCGCCAGCAGTGAGCCCCGGGACAGCCTCAATGAAAAACTGTTTTTT. It codes for CASSEPRDSLNEKLFF.

This chain connects TRBV7-2 to TRBJ2-5, with TRBD2 identical over 11 bases. V dropped 3 bases and J dropped 8; count of bases not matched to a gene: 5. Germline V gene lookup returns CDR1 SGHTA and CDR2 FQGNSA. The CDR3 runs to 14 residues. CDR3 DNA sequence: TGTGCCAGCAGCTTGGAAGGGACTAGCGGCACCCAGTACTTC. This gives the protein CASSLEGTSGTQYF.

This clone was seen only a few times. The identical CDR3 is also encoded by other nucleotide sequences in the sample. This sequence joins TRBV5-6 and TRBJ2-3, with 9 bases lining up with TRBD2. The CDR3 is 15 residues long. V gave up 4 bases and J gave up 1 base; unmatched junction bases: 4. Germline V lookup: CDR1 SGHDT, CDR2 YYEEEE. The CDR3 bases are TGTGCCAGCAGCCTCTTAGCGGGGGGCACAGATACGCAGTATTTT. Translated: CASSLLAGGTDTQYF.

The chain links TRBV19 to TRBJ2-7, with 7 positions matching TRBD2. This CDR3 contains 15 residues. Germline V CDR1 and CDR2: LNHDA, SQIVND (reference sequence). V shed 4 bases and J 0 bases; nucleotides not matched to a gene: 6. The CDR3 DNA sequence: TGTGCCAGTAGTACCCAGGGAGGGCCCTCCTACGAGCAGTACTTC. Translating it yields CASSTQGGPSYEQYF.

In this sample, this clone turned up a few times. The rearrangement joins TRBV28 to TRBJ1-2, with a weak D call TRBD1 (5 bases). This CDR3 spans 13 amino acids. Germline V gene sequence: CDR1 MDHEN, CDR2 SYDVKM. Trimming stripped 5 bases from V and 5 bases from J, with 12 bases between. CDR3 in DNA: TGTGCCAGCAGTCAACCCCAGGGTTATGGCTACACCTTC. Protein product: CASSQPQGYGYTF.

The chain combines TRBV4-2 with TRBJ2-3; unclear D gene. The CDR3 has 15 amino acids. V dropped 4 bases and J dropped 6 bases, with 17 bases sitting between them. CDR1 LGHNA and CDR2 YNFKEQ come from the germline V gene. The CDR3 DNA reads TGTGCCAGCAGCCCCTCCGACGGCACCAGGGATACGCAGTATTTT. Residues: CASSPSDGTRDTQYF.

The CDR3 loop reads CASSKQGWNTGELFF. DNA of the CDR3: TGTGCCAGCAGCAAACAGGGTTGGAACACCGGGGAGCTGTTTTTT. This sequence joins TRBV11-2 and TRBJ2-2, with a tentative D call TRBD1 (6 bases). Germline CDR1 and CDR2: SGHAT and FQNNGV. The CDR3 has 15 amino acids. Trimming stripped 5 bases from V and 1 base from J, with 11 bases between.

The rearrangement uses TRBV9 and TRBJ2-1, with 7 positions matching TRBD1. CDR3 size: 15 residues. V was clipped by 3 bases and J by 8 bases; unmatched bases: 11. The germline V gene has CDR1 SGDLS and CDR2 YYNGEE. CDR3 residues: CASSARDRPTHEQFF. The CDR3 DNA reads TGTGCCAGCAGCGCCCGGGACAGACCAACCCATGAGCAGTTCTTC. Using reference TRBV9 and TRBJ2-1 for the parts outside the CDR3, the full variable domain is DSGVTQTPKHLITATGQRVTLRCSPRSGDLSVYWYQQSLDQGLQFLIQYYNGEERAKGNILERFSAQQFPDLHSELNLSSLELGDSALYFCASSARDRPTHEQFFGPGTRLTVL.

The chain links TRBV6-5 to TRBJ2-7, with 7 bases that match TRBD1. Trimming at V came to 6 bases and at J to 3 bases, leaving 8 bases not matched to a gene. Germline CDR1 MNHEY, CDR2 SVGAGI. CDR3 length: 14 residues. The chain's CDR3 is CASRAPAGGYEQYF. The CDR3 DNA is TGTGCCAGCAGGGCCCCAGCAGGGGGCTACGAGCAGTACTTC.

J is TRBJ1-5 and V is TRBV5-1; no firm D call. V was cut by 4 bases and J by 2 bases, with 13 bases left in between. This CDR3 comprises 15 residues. Germline V lookup: CDR1 SGHRS, CDR2 YFSETQ. The CDR3 bases are TGCGCCAGCAGCGTCGGGTCAGCGGGCAATCAGCCCCAGCATTTT. It is translated as CASSVGSAGNQPQHF. The variable domain in full, with the rest retrieved from reference TRBV5-1 and TRBJ1-5, is KAGVTQTPRYLIKTRGQQVTLSCSPISGHRSVSWYQQTPGQGLQFLFEYFSETQRNKGNFPGRFSGRQFSNSRSEMNVSTLELGDSALYLCASSVGSAGNQPQHFGDGTRLSIL.

The chain couples TRBV7-8 to TRBJ2-7; D remains ambiguous. Germline values: CDR1 SGHVS, CDR2 FQNEAQ. The CDR3 consists of 15 residues. V shed 1 base and J shed 5 bases, with 15 bases lying between them. CDR3 amino acids: CASSLGLGVPNEQYF. CDR3 sequence (DNA): TGTGCCAGCAGCTTAGGGTTAGGAGTTCCTAACGAGCAGTACTTC.

The chain has TRBV5-1 and TRBJ2-5; 7 nucleotides agree with TRBD2. The CDR3 runs to 17 residues. J was trimmed by 3 bases and V by 2 bases; bases with no gene match: 13. Germline values: CDR1 SGHRS, CDR2 YFSETQ. This CDR3 reads CASSFSSGGSREETQYF. CDR3 DNA sequence: TGCGCCAGCAGCTTCAGCTCTGGCGGGAGTAGAGAAGAGACCCAGTACTTC.

This clone was counted a single time. This chain connects TRBV19 to TRBJ2-3; weak D call: TRBD2 (5 bases). CDR3 size: 15 residues. Deletions cut 5 bases from V and 1 base from J, with 13 bases between. Germline-derived CDR1 and CDR2 are LNHDA and SQIVND (reference sequence). CDR3 region: CASSQDWWGTDTQYF. In nucleotides, the CDR3 is TGTGCCAGTAGTCAGGACTGGTGGGGCACAGATACGCAGTATTTT.

This chain uses TRBV7-9 with TRBJ2-7; D remains ambiguous. V lost 5 bases to trimming and J lost 7 bases, with 15 bases between them. This CDR3 has 13 amino acids. Looked up from germline, CDR1 is SEHNR and CDR2 is FQNEAQ (reference sequence). CDR3 coding DNA: TGTGCCAGCAGCCTCGCTAGGCTGGAGGAGCAGTACTTC. Translation gives CASSLARLEEQYF. Complete variable domain (other parts from reference TRBV7-9 and TRBJ2-7): DTGVSQNPRHKITKRGQNVTFRCDPISEHNRLYWYRQTLGQGPEFLTYFQNEAQLEKSRLLSDRFSAERPKGSFSTLEIQRTEQGDSAMYLCASSLARLEEQYFGPGTRLTVT.

The chain has TRBV5-4 and TRBJ2-2; weak D call: TRBD2 (5 bases). The ends were cut back, 0 bases at V and 4 bases at J, with 16 bases in the middle. This CDR3 comprises 17 residues. Per the germline V gene, CDR1 is SGHNT and CDR2 is YYREEE (reference sequence). The DNA for the CDR3 is TGTGCCAGCAGCTTGGCCCCGCCGGGGTCGGGCACCGGGGAGCTGTTTTTT. It encodes CASSLAPPGSGTGELFF.

V and J are TRBV5-6 and TRBJ1-3, with D perhaps TRBD1 (5 bases). The CDR3 has 16 residues. V was cut by 2 bases and J by 3 bases, with 15 bases left in between. Per the germline V gene, CDR1 is SGHDT and CDR2 is YYEEEE. In DNA form, the CDR3 reads TGTGCCAGCAGCTTCTGGACAAGTAACGATGGAAACACCATATATTTT. The encoded protein is CASSFWTSNDGNTIYF.

V is TRBV9 and J is TRBJ2-3, with TRBD1 matching 8 bases. The CDR3 covers 15 residues. Germline lookup yields CDR1 SGDLS and CDR2 YYNGEE. V shed 0 bases, J shed 6 bases, and the junction held 6 bases outside the gene matches. The CDR3 loop is CASSVGGQVLDTQYF. The CDR3 DNA reads TGTGCCAGCAGCGTAGGGGGACAGGTTTTGGATACGCAGTATTTT.

The chain carries TRBV6-1 and TRBJ2-3; 8 positions match TRBD1. Germline V CDR1 and CDR2: MNHNS, SASEGT. CDR3 length: 16 residues. Trimming at V came to 2 bases and at J to 4 bases, leaving 8 bases not matched to a gene. The CDR3: CASSEYPDRVADTQYF. As DNA, the CDR3 is TGTGCCAGCAGTGAATATCCGGACAGGGTAGCAGATACGCAGTATTTT.